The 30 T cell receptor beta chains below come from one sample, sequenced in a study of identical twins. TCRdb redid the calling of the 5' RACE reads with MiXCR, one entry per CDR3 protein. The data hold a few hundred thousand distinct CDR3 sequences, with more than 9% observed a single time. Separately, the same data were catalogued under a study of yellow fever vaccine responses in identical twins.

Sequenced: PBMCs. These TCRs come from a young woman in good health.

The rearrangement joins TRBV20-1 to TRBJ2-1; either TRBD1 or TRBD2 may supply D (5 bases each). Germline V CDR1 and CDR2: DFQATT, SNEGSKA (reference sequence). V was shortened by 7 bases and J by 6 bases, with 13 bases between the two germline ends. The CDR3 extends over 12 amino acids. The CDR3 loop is CSVGTYSNEQFF. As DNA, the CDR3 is TGCAGTGTTGGGACCTACAGCAATGAGCAGTTCTTC.

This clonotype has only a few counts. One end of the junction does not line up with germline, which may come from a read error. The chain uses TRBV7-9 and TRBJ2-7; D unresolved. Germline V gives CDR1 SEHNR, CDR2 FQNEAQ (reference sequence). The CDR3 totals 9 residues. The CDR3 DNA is TGTGCCAGCAGCTCCCCCTGGAGCTTC. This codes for CASSSPWSF.

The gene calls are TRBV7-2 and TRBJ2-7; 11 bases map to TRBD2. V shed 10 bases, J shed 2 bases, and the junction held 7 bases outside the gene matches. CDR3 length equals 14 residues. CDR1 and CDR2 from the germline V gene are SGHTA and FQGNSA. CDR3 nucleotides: TGTGCCACCATTCCACTAGCGGGAGCCTACGAGCAGTACTTC. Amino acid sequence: CATIPLAGAYEQYF.

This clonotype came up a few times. The CDR3 bases are TGCGCCAGCAGCCAAGCGGGGACGGGCAATGAGCAGTTCTTC. This gives the protein CASSQAGTGNEQFF. This chain links TRBV4-3 with TRBJ2-1; either TRBD1 or TRBD2 may fit D (5 bases each). Germline CDR1 reads LGHNA; CDR2 reads YSLEER. Trimming left V 1 base short and J 6 bases short, with 10 bases between. CDR3 length: 14 residues.

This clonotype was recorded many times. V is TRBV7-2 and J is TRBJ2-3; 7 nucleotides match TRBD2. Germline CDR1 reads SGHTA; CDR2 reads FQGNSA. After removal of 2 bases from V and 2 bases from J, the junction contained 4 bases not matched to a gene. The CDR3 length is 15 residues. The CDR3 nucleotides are TGTGCCAGCAGCTTACTAGCGGCTTACACAGATACGCAGTATTTT. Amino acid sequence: CASSLLAAYTDTQYF.

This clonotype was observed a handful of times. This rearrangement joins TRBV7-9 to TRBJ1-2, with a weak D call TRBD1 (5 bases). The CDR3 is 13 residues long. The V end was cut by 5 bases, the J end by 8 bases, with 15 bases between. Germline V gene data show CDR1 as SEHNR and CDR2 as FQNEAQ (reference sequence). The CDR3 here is CASSNRDGRGYTF. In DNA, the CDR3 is TGTGCCAGCAGCAACCGGGACGGAAGGGGCTACACCTTC.

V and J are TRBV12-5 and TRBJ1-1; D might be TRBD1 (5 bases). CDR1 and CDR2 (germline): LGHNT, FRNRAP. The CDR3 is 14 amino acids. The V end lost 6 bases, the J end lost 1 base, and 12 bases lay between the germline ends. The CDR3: CASGVSGGNTEAFF. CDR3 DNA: TGTGCTAGTGGAGTTTCCGGGGGGAACACTGAAGCTTTCTTT.

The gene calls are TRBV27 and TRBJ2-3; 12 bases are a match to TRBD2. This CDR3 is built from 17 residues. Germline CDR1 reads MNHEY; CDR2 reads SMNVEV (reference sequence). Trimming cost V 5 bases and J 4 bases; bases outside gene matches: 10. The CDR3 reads CASSPGLAGSPPDTQYF. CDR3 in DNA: TGTGCCAGCAGTCCCGGACTAGCGGGATCTCCCCCAGATACGCAGTATTTT.

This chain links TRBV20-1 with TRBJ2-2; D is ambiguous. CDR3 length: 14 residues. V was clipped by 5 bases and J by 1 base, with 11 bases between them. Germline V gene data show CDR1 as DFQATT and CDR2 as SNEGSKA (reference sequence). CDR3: CSAPGIRNTGELFF. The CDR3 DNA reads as TGCAGTGCTCCAGGCATTAGGAACACCGGGGAGCTGTTTTTT.

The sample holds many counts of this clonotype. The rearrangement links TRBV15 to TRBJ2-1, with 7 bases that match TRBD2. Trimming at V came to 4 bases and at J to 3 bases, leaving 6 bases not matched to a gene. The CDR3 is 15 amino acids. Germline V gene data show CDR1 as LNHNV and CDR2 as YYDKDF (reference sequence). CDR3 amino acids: CATSTSGTGYNEQFF. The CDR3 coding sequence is TGTGCCACCAGCACAAGCGGGACCGGCTACAATGAGCAGTTCTTC. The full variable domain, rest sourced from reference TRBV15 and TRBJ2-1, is DAMVIQNPRYQVTQFGKPVTLSCSQTLNHNVMYWYQQKSSQAPKLLFHYYDKDFNNEADTPDNFQSRRPNTSFCFLDIRSPGLGDTAMYLCATSTSGTGYNEQFFGPGTRLTVL.

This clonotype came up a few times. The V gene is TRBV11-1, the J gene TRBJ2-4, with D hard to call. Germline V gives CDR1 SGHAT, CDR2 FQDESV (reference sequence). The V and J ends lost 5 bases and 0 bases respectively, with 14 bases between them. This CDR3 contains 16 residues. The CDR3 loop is CASSQTAVLAKNIQYF. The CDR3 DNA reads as TGTGCCAGCAGCCAAACAGCCGTACTAGCCAAAAACATTCAGTACTTC.

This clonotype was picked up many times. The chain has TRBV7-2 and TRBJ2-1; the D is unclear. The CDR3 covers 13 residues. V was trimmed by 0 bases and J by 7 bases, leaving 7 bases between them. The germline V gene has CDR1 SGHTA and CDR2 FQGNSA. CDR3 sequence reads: CASSLAVKNEQFF. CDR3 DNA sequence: TGTGCCAGCAGCTTAGCAGTAAAAAATGAGCAGTTCTTC.

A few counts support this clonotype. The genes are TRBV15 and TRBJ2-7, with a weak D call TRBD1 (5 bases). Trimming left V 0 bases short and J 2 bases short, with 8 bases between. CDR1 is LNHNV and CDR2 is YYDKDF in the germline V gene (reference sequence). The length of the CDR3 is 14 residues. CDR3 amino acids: CATSRDRVTYEQYF. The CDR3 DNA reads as TGTGCCACCAGCAGAGACAGGGTGACCTACGAGCAGTACTTC.

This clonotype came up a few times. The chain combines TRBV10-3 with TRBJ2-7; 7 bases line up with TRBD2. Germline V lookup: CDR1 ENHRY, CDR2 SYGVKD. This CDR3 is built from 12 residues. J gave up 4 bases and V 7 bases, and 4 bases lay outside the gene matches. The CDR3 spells CAIKEGGYEQYF. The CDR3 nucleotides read TGTGCCATCAAGGAGGGAGGGTACGAGCAGTACTTC.

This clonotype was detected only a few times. CDR3 sequence (DNA): TGTGCCAGCAGCCTACCCCACCTCAGCGGTAGCACAGATACGCAGTATTTT. As protein: CASSLPHLSGSTDTQYF. This chain uses TRBV7-9 with TRBJ2-3; D perhaps matches TRBD2 (5 bases). The germline V gene has CDR1 SEHNR and CDR2 FQNEAQ (reference sequence). V was cut by 5 bases and J by 0 bases, with 18 bases left in between. This CDR3 has 17 residues.

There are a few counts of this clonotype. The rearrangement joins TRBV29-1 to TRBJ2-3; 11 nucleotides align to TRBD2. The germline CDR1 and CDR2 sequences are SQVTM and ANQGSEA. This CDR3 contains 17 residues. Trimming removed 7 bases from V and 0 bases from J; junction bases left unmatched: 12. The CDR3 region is CSGKRTSGRASTDTQYF. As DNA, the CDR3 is TGCAGCGGTAAGCGGACTAGCGGGCGTGCTAGCACAGATACGCAGTATTTT.

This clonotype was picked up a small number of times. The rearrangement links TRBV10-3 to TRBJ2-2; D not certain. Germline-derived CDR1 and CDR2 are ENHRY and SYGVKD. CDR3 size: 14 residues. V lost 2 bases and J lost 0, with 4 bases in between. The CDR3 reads CAISEQANTGELFF. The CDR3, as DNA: TGTGCCATCAGTGAGCAGGCGAACACCGGGGAGCTGTTTTTT.

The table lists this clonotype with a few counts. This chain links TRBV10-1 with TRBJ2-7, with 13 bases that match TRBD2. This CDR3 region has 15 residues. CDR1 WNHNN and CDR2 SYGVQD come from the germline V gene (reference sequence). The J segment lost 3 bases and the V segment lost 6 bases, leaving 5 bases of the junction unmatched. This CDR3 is CASRRGLAGNYEQYF. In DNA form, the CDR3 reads TGCGCCAGCAGGAGGGGACTAGCGGGAAACTACGAGCAGTACTTC.

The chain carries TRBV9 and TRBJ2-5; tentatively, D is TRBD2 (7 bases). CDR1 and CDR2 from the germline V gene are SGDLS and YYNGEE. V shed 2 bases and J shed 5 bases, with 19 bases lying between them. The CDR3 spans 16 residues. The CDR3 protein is CASSVAGAGGSETQYF. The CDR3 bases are TGTGCCAGCAGCGTTGCAGGGGCCGGGGGGTCGGAGACCCAGTACTTC.

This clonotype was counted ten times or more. The CDR3 protein is CSALTVGLTDTQYF. In DNA, the CDR3 is TGCAGTGCTCTGACTGTAGGTCTCACAGATACGCAGTATTTT. This chain uses TRBV20-1 with TRBJ2-3; D is unclear. Trimming cost V 5 bases and J 2 bases, with 14 bases left between them. Per the germline V gene, CDR1 is DFQATT and CDR2 is SNEGSKA (reference sequence). The CDR3 runs to 14 residues.

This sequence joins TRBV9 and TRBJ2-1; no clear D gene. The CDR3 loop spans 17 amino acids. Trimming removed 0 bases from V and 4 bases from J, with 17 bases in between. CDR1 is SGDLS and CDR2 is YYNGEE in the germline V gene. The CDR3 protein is CASSVESTTKGYNEQFF. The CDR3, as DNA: TGTGCCAGCAGCGTAGAATCAACTACAAAGGGATACAATGAGCAGTTCTTC.

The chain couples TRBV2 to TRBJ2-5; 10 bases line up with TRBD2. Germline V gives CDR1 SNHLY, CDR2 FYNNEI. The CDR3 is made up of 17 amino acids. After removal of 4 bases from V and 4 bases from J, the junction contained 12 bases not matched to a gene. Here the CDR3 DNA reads TGTGCCAGCAGTGTTCCTAGCGGGGGCCCTTCCCGAGAGACCCAGTACTTC. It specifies CASSVPSGGPSRETQYF.

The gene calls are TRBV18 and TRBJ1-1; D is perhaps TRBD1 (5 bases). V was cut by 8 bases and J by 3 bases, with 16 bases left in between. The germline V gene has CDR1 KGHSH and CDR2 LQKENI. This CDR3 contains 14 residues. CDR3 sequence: CASVTSGGDTEAFF. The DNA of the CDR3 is TGTGCCAGCGTCACCTCCGGGGGGGACACTGAAGCTTTCTTT.

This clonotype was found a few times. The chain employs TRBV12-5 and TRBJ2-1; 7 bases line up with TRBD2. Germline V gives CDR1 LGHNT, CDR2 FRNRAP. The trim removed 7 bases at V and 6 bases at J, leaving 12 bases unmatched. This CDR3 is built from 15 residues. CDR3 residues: CASAWGGAGINEQFF. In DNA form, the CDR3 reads TGTGCTAGTGCCTGGGGGGGAGCGGGAATCAATGAGCAGTTCTTC. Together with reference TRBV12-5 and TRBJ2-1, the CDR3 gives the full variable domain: DARVTQTPRHKVTEMGQEVTMRCQPILGHNTVFWYRQTMMQGLELLAYFRNRAPLDDSGMPKDRFSAEMPDATLATLKIQPSEPRDSAVYFCASAWGGAGINEQFFGPGTRLTVL.

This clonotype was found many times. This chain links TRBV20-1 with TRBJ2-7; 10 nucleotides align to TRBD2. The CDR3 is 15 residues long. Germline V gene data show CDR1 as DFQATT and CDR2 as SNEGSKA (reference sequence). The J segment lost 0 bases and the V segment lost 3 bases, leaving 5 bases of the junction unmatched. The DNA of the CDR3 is TGCAGTGCTAGTAGCGGGGGGTCGAGCTCCTACGAGCAGTACTTC. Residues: CSASSGGSSSYEQYF.

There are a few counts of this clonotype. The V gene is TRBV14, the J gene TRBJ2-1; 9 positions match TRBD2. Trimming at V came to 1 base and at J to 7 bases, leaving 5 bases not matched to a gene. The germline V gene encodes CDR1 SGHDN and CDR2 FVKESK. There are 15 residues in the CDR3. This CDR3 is CASSQGLAGMNEQFF. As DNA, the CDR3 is TGTGCCAGCAGCCAAGGGCTAGCGGGAATGAATGAGCAGTTCTTC.

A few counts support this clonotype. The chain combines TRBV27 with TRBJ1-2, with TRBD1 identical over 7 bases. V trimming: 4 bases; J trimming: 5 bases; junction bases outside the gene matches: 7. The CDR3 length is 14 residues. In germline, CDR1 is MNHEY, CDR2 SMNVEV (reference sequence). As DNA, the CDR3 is TGTGCCAGCAGTTCTCACAGGGGCGGTTATGGCTACACCTTC. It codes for CASSSHRGGYGYTF.

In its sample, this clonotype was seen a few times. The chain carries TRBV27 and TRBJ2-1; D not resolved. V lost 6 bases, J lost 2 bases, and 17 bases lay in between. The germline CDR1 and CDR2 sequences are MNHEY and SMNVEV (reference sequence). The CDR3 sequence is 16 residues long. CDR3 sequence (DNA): TGTGCCAGCAGCGTGGTCGGCGGCGTGGCCTACAATGAGCAGTTCTTC. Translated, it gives CASSVVGGVAYNEQFF.

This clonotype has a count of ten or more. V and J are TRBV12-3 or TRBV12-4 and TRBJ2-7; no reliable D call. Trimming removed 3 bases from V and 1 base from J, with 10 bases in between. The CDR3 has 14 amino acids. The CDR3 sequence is CASSFQLLSYEQYF. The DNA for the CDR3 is TGTGCCAGCAGTTTCCAGCTCCTGTCCTACGAGCAGTACTTC.

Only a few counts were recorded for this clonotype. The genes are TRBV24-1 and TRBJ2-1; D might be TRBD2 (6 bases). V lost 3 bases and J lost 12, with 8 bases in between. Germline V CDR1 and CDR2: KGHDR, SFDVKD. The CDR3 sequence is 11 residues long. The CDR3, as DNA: TGTGCCACCAGTGATAGACTAGGGCAGTTCTTC. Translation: CATSDRLGQFF.